This T cell receptor beta chain was sequenced during a study of T-cell memory formation after mild COVID-19. On the study more broadly: Largely donor-specific sequence clusters came from a couple of donors.

Study-wide points: Contracting clones from day 15 to 85 had balanced CD4/CD8; later expanders favoured CD4+. Cross-reactive memory seemingly joined, as some responding clones were found in pre-infection memory. The SARS-CoV-2 specificity of second-wave clones reaching peak at day 37 remained unverified.

Germline CDR1 and CDR2: SGHVS and FQNEAQ. Deletions cut 2 bases from V and 6 bases from J, with 21 bases between. The CDR3 covers 17 residues. TCRdb reprocessed the 5' RACE reads with MiXCR, giving one entry per CDR3 protein. The top ten hold 13% to 15% of the sample, which has some 31,000 distinct CDR3 sequences, 9% to 15% seen once. There are many counts of this clonotype. What it recognizes is unknown. The chain uses TRBV7-8 and TRBJ2-3; D is ambiguous. Sequenced input: PBMCs or a T cell subset sorted from them (not recorded which). This receptor was taken from an adult woman who had mild COVID-19 (a few samples of this study predate the infection). Cell type and time point are not known. CDR3 nucleotide sequence: TGTGCCAGCAGCTTAATGGCGAGGAGAGAAAAGGGCGATACGCAGTATTTT. Its translation: CASSLMARREKGDTQYF.